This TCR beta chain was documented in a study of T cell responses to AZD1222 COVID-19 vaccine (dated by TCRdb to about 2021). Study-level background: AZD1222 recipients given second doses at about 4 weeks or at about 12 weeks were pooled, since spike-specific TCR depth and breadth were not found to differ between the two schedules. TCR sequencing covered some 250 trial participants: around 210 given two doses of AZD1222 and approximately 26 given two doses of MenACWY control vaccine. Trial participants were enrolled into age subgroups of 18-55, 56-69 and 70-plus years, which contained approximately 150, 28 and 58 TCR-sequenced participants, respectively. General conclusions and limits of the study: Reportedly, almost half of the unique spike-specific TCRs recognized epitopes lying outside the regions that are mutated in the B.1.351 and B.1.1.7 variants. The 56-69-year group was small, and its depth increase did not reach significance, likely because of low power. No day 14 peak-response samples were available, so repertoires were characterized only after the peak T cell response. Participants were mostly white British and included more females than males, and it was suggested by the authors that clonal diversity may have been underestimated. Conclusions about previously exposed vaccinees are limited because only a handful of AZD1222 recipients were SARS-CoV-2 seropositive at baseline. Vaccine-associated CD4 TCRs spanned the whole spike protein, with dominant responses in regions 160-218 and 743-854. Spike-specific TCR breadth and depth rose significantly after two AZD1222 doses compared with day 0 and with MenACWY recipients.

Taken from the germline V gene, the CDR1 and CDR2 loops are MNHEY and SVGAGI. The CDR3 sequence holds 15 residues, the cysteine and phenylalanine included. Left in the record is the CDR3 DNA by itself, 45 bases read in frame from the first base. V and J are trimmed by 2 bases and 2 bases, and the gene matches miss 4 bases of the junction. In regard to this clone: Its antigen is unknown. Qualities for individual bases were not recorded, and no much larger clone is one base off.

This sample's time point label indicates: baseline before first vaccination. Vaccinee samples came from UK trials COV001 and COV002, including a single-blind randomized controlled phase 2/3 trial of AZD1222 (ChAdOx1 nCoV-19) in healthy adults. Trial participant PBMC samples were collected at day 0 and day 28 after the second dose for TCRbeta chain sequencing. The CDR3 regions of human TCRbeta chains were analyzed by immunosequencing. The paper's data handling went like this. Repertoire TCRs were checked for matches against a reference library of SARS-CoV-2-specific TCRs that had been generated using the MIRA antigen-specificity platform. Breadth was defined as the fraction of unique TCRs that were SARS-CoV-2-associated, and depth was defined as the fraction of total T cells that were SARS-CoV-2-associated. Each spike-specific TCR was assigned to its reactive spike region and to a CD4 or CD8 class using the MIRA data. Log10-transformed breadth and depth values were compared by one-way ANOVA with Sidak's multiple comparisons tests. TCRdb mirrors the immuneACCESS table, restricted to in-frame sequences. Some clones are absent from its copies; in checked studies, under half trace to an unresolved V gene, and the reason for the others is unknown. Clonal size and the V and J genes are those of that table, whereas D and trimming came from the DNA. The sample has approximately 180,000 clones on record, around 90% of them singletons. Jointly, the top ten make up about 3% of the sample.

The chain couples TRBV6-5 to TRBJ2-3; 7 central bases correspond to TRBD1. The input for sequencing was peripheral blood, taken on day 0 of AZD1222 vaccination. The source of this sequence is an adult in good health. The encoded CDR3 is CASSYRGRYTDTQYF. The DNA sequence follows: TGTGCCAGCAGTTACAGGGGGCGTTACACAGATACGCAGTATTTT.